Reported below is one T cell receptor (beta chain). Its target is not known. Authors of the study amplified TCR beta CDR3 regions from RNA transcripts. Primed by the HTBI set, a first-round RT-PCR was run on the TCR CDR3. Each CDR3 protein gets one entry after TCRdb re-called the multiplex PCR reads with MiXCR. The sample lists fewer than 600,000 distinct CDR3 sequences, around 15% seen once, with about 14% in the top ten. Germline V gene lookup returns CDR1 LNHDA and CDR2 SQIVND (reference sequence). The CDR3 is 15 residues long. Trimming cost V 3 bases and J 8 bases; bases outside gene matches: 8. This sample is part of a study of T cells in Graves' hyperthyroidism and ophthalmopathy. Notes on the study in general: Model output signaled ophthalmopathy a median roughly 6 months ahead of onset.

The chain links TRBV19 to TRBJ1-4, with 8 nucleotides matching TRBD1. The sequence came from a woman aged 40 to 50 with Graves' hyperthyroidism. Material: blood. Here the CDR3 DNA reads TGTGCCAGTAGTATCGGGGACAGGCCTTTAGAAAAACTGTTTTTT. Protein: CASSIGDRPLEKLFF. Based on the CDR3 plus reference TRBV19 and TRBJ1-4, the full variable domain is DGGITQSPKYLFRKEGQNVTLSCEQNLNHDAMYWYRQDPGQGLRLIYYSQIVNDFQKGDIAEGYSVSREKKESFPLTVTSAQKNPTAFYLCASSIGDRPLEKLFFGSGTQLSVL.